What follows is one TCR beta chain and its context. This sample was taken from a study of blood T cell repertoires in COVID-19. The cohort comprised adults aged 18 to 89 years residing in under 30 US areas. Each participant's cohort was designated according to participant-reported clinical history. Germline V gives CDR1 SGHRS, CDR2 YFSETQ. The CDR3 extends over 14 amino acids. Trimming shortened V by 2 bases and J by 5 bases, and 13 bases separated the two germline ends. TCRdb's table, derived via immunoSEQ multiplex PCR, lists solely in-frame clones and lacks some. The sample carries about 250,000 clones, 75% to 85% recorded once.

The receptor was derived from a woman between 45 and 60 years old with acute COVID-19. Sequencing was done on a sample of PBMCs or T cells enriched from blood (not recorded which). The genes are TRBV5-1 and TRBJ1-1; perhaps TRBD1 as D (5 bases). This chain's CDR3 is CASSFRQGGTEAFF. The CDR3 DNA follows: TGCGCCAGCAGCTTCCGCCAGGGAGGGACTGAAGCTTTCTTT. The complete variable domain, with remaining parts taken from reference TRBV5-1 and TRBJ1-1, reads KAGVTQTPRYLIKTRGQQVTLSCSPISGHRSVSWYQQTPGQGLQFLFEYFSETQRNKGNFPGRFSGRQFSNSRSEMNVSTLELGDSALYLCASSFRQGGTEAFFGQGTRLTVV.